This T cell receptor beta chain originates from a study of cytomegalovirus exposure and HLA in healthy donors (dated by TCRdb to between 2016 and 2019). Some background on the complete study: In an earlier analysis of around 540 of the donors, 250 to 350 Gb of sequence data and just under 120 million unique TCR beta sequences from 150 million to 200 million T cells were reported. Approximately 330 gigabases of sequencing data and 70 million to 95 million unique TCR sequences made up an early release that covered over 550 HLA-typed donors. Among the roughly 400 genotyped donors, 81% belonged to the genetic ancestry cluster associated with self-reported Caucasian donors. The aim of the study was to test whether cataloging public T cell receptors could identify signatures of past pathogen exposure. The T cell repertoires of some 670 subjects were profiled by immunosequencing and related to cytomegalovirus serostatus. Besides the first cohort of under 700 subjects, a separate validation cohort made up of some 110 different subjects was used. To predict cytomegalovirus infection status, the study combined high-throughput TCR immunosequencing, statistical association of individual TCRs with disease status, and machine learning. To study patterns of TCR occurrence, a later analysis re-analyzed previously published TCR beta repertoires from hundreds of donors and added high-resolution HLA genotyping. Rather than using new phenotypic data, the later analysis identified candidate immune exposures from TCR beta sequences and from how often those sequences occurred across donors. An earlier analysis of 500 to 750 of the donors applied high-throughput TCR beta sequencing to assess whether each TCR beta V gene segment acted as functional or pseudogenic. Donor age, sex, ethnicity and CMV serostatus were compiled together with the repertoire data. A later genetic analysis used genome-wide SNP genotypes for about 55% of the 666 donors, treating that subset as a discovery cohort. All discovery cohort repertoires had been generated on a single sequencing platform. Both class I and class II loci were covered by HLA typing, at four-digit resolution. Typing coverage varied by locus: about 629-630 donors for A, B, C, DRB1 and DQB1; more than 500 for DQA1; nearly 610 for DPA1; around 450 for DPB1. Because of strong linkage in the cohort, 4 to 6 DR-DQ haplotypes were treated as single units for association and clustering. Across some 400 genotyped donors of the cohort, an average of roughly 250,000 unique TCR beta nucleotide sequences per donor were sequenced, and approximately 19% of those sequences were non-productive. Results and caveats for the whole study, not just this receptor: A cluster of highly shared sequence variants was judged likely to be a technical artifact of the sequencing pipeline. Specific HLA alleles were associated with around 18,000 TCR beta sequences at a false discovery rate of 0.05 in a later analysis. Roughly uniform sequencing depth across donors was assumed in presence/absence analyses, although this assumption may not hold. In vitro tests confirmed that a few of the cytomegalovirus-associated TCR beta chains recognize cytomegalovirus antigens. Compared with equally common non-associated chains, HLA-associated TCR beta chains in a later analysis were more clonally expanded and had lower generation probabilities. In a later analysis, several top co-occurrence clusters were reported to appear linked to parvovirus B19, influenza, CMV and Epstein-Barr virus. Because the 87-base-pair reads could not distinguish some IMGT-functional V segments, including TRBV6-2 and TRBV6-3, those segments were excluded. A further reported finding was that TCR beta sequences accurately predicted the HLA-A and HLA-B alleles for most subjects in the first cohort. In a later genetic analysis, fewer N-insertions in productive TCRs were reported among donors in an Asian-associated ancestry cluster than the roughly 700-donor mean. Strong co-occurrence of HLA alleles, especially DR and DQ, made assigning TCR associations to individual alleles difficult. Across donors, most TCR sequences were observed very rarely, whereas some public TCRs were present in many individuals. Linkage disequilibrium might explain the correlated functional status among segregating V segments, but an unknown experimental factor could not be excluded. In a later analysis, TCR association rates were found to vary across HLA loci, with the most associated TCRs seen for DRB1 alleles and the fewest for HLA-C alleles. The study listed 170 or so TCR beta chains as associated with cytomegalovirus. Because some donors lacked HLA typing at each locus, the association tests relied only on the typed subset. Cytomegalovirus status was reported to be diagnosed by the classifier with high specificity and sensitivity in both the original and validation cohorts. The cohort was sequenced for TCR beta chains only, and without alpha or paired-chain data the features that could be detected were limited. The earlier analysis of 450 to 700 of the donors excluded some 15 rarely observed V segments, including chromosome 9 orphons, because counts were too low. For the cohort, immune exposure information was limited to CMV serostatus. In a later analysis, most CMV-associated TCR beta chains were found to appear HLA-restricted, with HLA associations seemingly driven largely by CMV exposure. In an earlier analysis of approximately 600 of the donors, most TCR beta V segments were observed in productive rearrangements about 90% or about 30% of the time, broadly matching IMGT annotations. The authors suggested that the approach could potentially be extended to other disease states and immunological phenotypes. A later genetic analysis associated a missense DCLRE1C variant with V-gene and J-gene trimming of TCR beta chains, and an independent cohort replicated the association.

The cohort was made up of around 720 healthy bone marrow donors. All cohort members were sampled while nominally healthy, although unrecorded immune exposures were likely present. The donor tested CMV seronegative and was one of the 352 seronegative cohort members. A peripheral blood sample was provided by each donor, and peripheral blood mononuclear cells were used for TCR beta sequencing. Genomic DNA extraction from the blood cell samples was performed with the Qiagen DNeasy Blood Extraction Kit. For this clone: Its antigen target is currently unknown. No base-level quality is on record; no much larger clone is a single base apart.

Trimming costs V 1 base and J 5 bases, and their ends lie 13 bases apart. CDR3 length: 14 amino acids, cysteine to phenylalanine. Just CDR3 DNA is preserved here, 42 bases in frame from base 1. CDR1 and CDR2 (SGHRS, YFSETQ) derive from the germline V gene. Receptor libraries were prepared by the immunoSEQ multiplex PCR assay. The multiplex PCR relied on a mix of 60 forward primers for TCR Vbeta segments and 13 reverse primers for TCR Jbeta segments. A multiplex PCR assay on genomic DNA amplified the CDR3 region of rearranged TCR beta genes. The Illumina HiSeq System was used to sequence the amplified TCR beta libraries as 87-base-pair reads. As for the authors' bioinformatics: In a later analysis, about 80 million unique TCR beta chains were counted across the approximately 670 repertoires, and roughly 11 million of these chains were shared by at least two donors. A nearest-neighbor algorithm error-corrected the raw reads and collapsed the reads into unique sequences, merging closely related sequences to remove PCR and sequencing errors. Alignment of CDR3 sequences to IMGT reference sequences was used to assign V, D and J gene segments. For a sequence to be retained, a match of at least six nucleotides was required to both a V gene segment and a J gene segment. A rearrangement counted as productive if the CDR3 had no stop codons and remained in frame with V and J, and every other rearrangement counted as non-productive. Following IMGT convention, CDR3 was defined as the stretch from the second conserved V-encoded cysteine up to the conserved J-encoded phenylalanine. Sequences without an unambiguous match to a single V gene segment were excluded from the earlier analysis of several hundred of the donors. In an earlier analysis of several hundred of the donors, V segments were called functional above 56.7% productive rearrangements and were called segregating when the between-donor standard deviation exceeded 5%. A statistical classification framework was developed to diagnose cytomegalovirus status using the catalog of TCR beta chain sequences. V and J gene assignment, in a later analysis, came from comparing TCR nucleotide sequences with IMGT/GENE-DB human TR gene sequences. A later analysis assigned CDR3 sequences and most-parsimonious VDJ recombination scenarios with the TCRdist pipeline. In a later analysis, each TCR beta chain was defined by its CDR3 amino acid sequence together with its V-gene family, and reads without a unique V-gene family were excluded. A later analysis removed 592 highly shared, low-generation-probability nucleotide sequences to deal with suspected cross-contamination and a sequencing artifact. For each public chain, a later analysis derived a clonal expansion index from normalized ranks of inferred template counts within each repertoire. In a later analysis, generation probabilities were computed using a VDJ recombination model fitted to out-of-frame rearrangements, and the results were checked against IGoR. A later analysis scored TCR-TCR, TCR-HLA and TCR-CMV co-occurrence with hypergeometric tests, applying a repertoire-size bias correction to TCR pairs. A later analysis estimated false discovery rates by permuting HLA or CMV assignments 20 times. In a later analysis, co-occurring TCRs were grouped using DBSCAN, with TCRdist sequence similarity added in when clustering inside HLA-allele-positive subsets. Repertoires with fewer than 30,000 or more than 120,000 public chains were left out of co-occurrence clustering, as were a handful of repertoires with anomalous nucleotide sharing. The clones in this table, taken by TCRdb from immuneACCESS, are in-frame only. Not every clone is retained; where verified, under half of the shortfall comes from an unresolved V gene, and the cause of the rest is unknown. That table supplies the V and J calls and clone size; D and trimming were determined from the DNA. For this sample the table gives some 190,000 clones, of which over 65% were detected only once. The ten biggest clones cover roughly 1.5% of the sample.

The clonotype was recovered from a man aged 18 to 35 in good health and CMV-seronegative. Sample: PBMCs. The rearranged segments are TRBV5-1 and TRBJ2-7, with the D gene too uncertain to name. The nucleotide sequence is TGCGCCAGCAGCTTGATATCAGGCGTCAACGAGCAGTACTTC. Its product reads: CASSLISGVNEQYF.